This T cell receptor (beta chain) was identified in a study of T cells expressing NK-cell markers. At the level of the study: Sorted CD3+CD56+NKG2C+, CD3+CD56+NKG2C- and CD3+CD56-NKG2C+ T-cell subsets were beta-chain profiled. The authors sequenced eight donors, of whom seven were HCMV-seropositive and one was seronegative. Study-level results: Topping the CD3+CD56-NKG2C+ fraction as well were these clonotypes, in a handful of donors.

Frequency places this clonotype as large. Its antigen remains unknown. Germline lookup yields CDR1 MRHNA and CDR2 SNTAGT. The CDR3 covers 14 residues. With UMIs, 5'RACE template switching was used to make TCR beta cDNA. TCRdb reprocessed the 5' RACE reads and keeps a single row for each CDR3 protein, giving no DNA. This table holds about 2,200 distinct CDR3 sequences. The V gene is TRBV6-4, the J gene TRBJ2-2; TCRdb returns TRBD1, unconfirmable since there is no DNA. The TCR sequence derives from a woman in her late teens or twenties in good health. Sequencing used blood T cells: a sorted CD56 or NKG2C T cell subset, CD4+ or CD8+ T cells, or bulk PBMC T cells (not recorded which). The CDR3 region is CASSGTGGSGELFF.